Listed below are T cell receptor beta chains from one sample, sequenced in a study of shared clonotypes between healthy human individuals. Sequencing used immunoSEQ multiplex PCR; TCRdb keeps in-frame clones, though not all of them. The sample carries under 300,000 clones, 60% to 70% recorded once. Sample: memory CD4+ T cells sorted from blood. These receptors were obtained from a man aged 30 to 39 in good health. Both conserved end residues are part of each CDR3. The order of the fields is CDR3 protein, CDR3 DNA, clone size, V gene, D gene, J gene. A D gene is named only where the DNA matches it firmly. The listing skips clone size in some rows; elsewhere it reads once, few, many or a size class.

CDR3aa: CASSEILGEQFF
CDR3nt: TGCGCCAGCAGTGAAATTTTAGGTGAGCAGTTCTTC
abundance: once
v_gene: TRBV10-1
d_gene: .
j_gene: TRBJ2-1

CDR3aa: CASSTTGGIQETQYF
CDR3nt: TGTGCCAGCAGTACGACAGGGGGTATCCAAGAGACCCAGTACTTC
abundance: .
v_gene: TRBV6-6
d_gene: TRBD1
j_gene: TRBJ2-5

CDR3aa: CASSDVGAASYNEQFF
CDR3nt: TGTGCCAGCAGTGACGTGGGCGCGGCCTCCTACAATGAGCAGTTCTTC
abundance: .
v_gene: TRBV6-4
d_gene: .
j_gene: TRBJ2-1

CDR3aa: CASSLMNRIQETQYF
CDR3nt: TGTGCCAGCAGCTTGATGAACAGGATACAAGAGACCCAGTACTTC
abundance: once
v_gene: TRBV7-2
d_gene: .
j_gene: TRBJ2-5

CDR3aa: CASSLLGGEWTGELFF
CDR3nt: TGTGCCAGCAGCTTATTAGGCGGGGAATGGACCGGGGAGCTGTTTTTT
abundance: .
v_gene: TRBV11-3
d_gene: .
j_gene: TRBJ2-2

CDR3aa: CSAHTGGSYTF
CDR3nt: TGCAGTGCCCACACAGGGGGCAGCTACACCTTC
abundance: .
v_gene: TRBV20-1
d_gene: TRBD1
j_gene: TRBJ1-2

CDR3aa: CASSSGLAGGLNIQYF
CDR3nt: TGCGCCAGCAGCTCGGGACTAGCGGGAGGGTTGAACATTCAGTACTTC
abundance: .
v_gene: TRBV5-1
d_gene: TRBD2
j_gene: TRBJ2-4

CDR3aa: CASSPENMGKLFF
CDR3nt: TGTGCCAGCTCACCGGAGAACATGGGAAAACTGTTTTTT
abundance: .
v_gene: TRBV18
d_gene: .
j_gene: TRBJ1-4

CDR3aa: CASSVDRSLTEAFF
CDR3nt: TGTGCCAGCAGCGTGGACAGGTCCCTTACTGAAGCTTTCTTT
abundance: few
v_gene: TRBV2
d_gene: TRBD1
j_gene: TRBJ1-1

CDR3aa: CAIIERPGDGYTF
CDR3nt: TGTGCCATCATCGAACGTCCAGGGGACGGCTACACCTTC
abundance: .
v_gene: TRBV10-3
d_gene: .
j_gene: TRBJ1-2

CDR3aa: CASSWGQGRYEQYF
CDR3nt: TGCGCCAGCAGCTGGGGACAGGGACGCTACGAGCAGTACTTC
abundance: .
v_gene: TRBV5-1
d_gene: TRBD1
j_gene: TRBJ2-7

CDR3aa: CASSAEYGYTF
CDR3nt: TGTGCCAGCAGCGCCGAATATGGCTACACCTTC
abundance: few
v_gene: TRBV2
d_gene: .
j_gene: TRBJ1-2

CDR3aa: CASSPSGSELQYF
CDR3nt: TGTGCCAGCAGTCCCAGCGGGTCCGAACTTCAGTACTTC
abundance: .
v_gene: TRBV28
d_gene: .
j_gene: TRBJ2-4

CDR3aa: CATSRDQWEDTGELFF
CDR3nt: TGTGCCACCAGCAGAGATCAGTGGGAAGACACCGGGGAGCTGTTTTTT
abundance: .
v_gene: TRBV15
d_gene: .
j_gene: TRBJ2-2

CDR3aa: CASSSGHLYEQYF
CDR3nt: TGTGCCAGCAGTTCCGGACACCTCTACGAGCAGTACTTC
abundance: once
v_gene: TRBV28
d_gene: .
j_gene: TRBJ2-7

CDR3aa: CASWGLPYGYTF
CDR3nt: TGTGCCAGTTGGGGGCTGCCCTATGGCTACACCTTC
abundance: .
v_gene: TRBV19
d_gene: .
j_gene: TRBJ1-2

CDR3aa: CASSFLAGGNEQFF
CDR3nt: TGTGCCAGCAGCTTTCTAGCGGGAGGGAATGAGCAGTTCTTC
abundance: .
v_gene: TRBV11-2
d_gene: TRBD2
j_gene: TRBJ2-1

CDR3aa: CSVVGKGQGPYNEQFF
CDR3nt: TGCAGCGTTGTCGGGAAAGGACAGGGGCCGTACAATGAGCAGTTCTTC
abundance: .
v_gene: TRBV29-1
d_gene: TRBD1
j_gene: TRBJ2-1

CDR3aa: CAWSPIIGDEQYF
CDR3nt: TGTGCCTGGAGCCCGATCATAGGTGACGAGCAGTACTTC
abundance: few
v_gene: TRBV30
d_gene: .
j_gene: TRBJ2-7

CDR3aa: CSANRVNTEAFF
CDR3nt: TGCAGCGCCAACAGGGTGAACACTGAAGCTTTCTTT
abundance: .
v_gene: TRBV29-1
d_gene: .
j_gene: TRBJ1-1

CDR3aa: CASSTRLDDEQFF
CDR3nt: TGTGCCAGCAGCACCCGATTGGACGATGAGCAGTTCTTC
abundance: .
v_gene: TRBV7-2
d_gene: .
j_gene: TRBJ2-1

CDR3aa: CASSESWTGETQYF
CDR3nt: TGCGCCAGCAGTGAGTCCTGGACAGGAGAGACCCAGTACTTC
abundance: .
v_gene: TRBV10-1
d_gene: TRBD1
j_gene: TRBJ2-5

CDR3aa: CASSRLAPPKDTQYF
CDR3nt: TGTGCCAGCAGCCGACTAGCGCCACCAAAAGATACGCAGTATTTT
abundance: once
v_gene: TRBV7-9
d_gene: TRBD2
j_gene: TRBJ2-3

CDR3aa: CASVGTSGSNTGELFF
CDR3nt: TGCGCCAGCGTAGGGACTAGCGGGTCGAACACCGGGGAGCTGTTTTTT
abundance: once
v_gene: TRBV5-1
d_gene: TRBD2
j_gene: TRBJ2-2